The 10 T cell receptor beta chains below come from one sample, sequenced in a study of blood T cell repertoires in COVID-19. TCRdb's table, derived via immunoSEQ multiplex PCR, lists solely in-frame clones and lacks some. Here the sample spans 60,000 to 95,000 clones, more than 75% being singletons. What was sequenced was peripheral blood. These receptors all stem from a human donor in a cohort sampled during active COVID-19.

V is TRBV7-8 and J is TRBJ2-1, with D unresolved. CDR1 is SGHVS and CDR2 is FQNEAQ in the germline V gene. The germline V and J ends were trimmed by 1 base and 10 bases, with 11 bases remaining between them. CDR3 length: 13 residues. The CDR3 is CASSLDLGREQFF. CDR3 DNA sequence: TGTGCCAGCAGCTTAGACTTGGGCAGGGAGCAGTTCTTC.

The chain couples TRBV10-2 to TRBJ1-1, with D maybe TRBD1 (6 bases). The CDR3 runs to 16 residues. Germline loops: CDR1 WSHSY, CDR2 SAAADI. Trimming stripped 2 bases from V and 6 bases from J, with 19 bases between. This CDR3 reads CASSEGDNRGDAEAFF. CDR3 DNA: TGCGCCAGCAGTGAGGGGGACAACCGGGGAGACGCTGAAGCTTTCTTT.

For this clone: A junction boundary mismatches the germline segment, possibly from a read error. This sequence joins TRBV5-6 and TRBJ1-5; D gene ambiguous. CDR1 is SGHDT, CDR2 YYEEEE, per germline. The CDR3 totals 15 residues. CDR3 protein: CASSKNPSSYQPQHF. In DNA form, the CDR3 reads TGTGCCAGCAGCAAGAATCCTTCTAGCTATCAGCCCCAGCATTTT.

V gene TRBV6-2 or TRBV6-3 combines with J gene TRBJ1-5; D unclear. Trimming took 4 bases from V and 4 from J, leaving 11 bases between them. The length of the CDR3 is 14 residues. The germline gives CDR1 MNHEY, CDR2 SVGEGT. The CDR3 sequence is CASSSSTRNQPQHF. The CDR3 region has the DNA TGTGCCAGCAGTTCCTCGACAAGGAATCAGCCCCAGCATTTT.

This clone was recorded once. CDR3 residues: CASSGGTSGGATGELFF. DNA for the CDR3: TGTGCCAGCAGTGGCGGGACTAGCGGGGGGGCAACCGGGGAGCTGTTTTTT. V and J are TRBV6-1 and TRBJ2-2, with TRBD2 identical over 16 bases. Germline assignment: CDR1 MNHNS and CDR2 SASEGT. Trimming at V came to 4 bases and at J to 5 bases, leaving 4 bases not matched to a gene. CDR3 length equals 17 residues.

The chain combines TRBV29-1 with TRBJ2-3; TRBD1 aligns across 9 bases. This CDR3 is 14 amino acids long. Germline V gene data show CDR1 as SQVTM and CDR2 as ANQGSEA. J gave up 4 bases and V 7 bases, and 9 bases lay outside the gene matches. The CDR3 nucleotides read TGCAGCGCCGAGGGACAGGGAGGGTCAGATACGCAGTATTTT. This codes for CSAEGQGGSDTQYF.

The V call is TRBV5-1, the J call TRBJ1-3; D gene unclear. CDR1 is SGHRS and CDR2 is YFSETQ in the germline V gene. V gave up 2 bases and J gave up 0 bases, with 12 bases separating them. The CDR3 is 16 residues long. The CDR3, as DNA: TGCGCCAGCAGCTTTGCGGACTCCTACTCTGGAAACACCATATATTTT. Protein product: CASSFADSYSGNTIYF.

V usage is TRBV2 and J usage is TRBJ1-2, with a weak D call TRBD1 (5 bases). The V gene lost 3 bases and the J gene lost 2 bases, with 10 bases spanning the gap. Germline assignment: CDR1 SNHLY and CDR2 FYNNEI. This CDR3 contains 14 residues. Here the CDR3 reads CASSDAGPNYGYTF. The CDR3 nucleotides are TGTGCCAGCAGTGATGCAGGGCCGAACTATGGCTACACCTTC. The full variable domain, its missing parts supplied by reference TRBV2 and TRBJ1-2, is EPEVTQTPSHQVTQMGQEVILRCVPISNHLYFYWYRQILGQKVEFLVSFYNNEISEKSEIFDDQFSVERPDGSNFTLKIRSTKLEDSAMYFCASSDAGPNYGYTFGSGTRLTVV.

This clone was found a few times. CDR3 loop: CASRPTSGGGETQYF. The CDR3 nucleotides read TGCGCCAGCAGACCTACTAGCGGGGGAGGAGAGACCCAGTACTTC. The V call is TRBV5-1, the J call TRBJ2-5, with TRBD2 matching over 11 bases. Germline values: CDR1 SGHRS, CDR2 YFSETQ. Germline trimming cut 5 bases from V and 4 bases from J; bases unmatched to any gene: 7. The CDR3 is made up of 15 amino acids.

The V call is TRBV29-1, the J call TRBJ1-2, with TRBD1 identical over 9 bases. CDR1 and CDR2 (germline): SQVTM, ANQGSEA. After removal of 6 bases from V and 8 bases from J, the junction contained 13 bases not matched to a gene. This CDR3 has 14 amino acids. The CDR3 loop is CSVRTGGWGNGYTF. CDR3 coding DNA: TGCAGCGTACGTACAGGGGGCTGGGGGAACGGCTACACCTTC. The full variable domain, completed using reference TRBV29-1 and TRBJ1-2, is SAVISQKPSRDICQRGTSLTIQCQVDSQVTMMFWYRQQPGQSLTLIATANQGSEATYESGFVIDKFPISRPNLTFSTLTVSNMSPEDSSIYLCSVRTGGWGNGYTFGSGTRLTVV.